These 6 T cell receptor beta chains came from one sample sequenced in a study of cytomegalovirus exposure and HLA in healthy donors. PCR involved 60 Vbeta and 13 Jbeta primers. The assay was immunoSEQ multiplex PCR, and TCRdb's table has in-frame clones only and misses some. The sample holds 75,000 to 80,000 clones, about 78% seen once. Sequenced material: PBMCs. The receptors here all came from a woman aged 40 to 50 in good health and CMV-seropositive.

This clone was seen a handful of times. In DNA form, the CDR3 reads TGCGCCAGCAGCCAAGACAGCACCGGGGAGCTGTTTTTT. Translation gives CASSQDSTGELFF. J is TRBJ2-2 and V is TRBV4-3; D not certain. The CDR3 is 13 amino acids. The V gene's germline CDR1 is LGHNA and CDR2 YSLEER. Trimming took 0 bases from V and 4 from J, leaving 3 bases between them.

The chain uses TRBV6-5 and TRBJ1-2; 9 bases fit TRBD1. The V gene end was trimmed by 6 bases and the J gene end by 6 bases; junction bases not matched to a gene: 8. Germline CDR1 and CDR2: MNHEY and SVGAGI. The CDR3 runs 14 residues. The CDR3 DNA reads as TGTGCCAGCAGCACCGGGACAGGGCTAAATGGCTACACCTTC. Translated: CASSTGTGLNGYTF.

The chain joins TRBV4-2 to TRBJ1-6; 8 nucleotides match TRBD1. Germline CDR1 LGHNA, CDR2 YNFKEQ. Trimming cost V 0 bases and J 7 bases; bases outside gene matches: 5. This CDR3 is 16 amino acids long. The CDR3 nucleotides are TGTGCCAGCAGCCAAGATAGGGACAGGCCGAATTCACCCCTCCACTTT. This encodes CASSQDRDRPNSPLHF.

This clone ranks as large (0.1 to 1%). V and J are TRBV6-6 and TRBJ2-7, with D possibly matching TRBD1 (5 bases). V lost 6 bases and J 1 base, leaving 10 bases between the germline ends. The CDR3 length is 13 residues. Germline V gene sequence: CDR1 MNHNY, CDR2 SVGAGI (reference sequence). The CDR3 here is CASSLTDSYEQYF. The CDR3 DNA follows: TGTGCCAGCAGCCTGACAGATTCCTACGAGCAGTACTTC.

This rearrangement joins TRBV18 to TRBJ1-4; 9 bases fit TRBD1. The junction had 4 bases not matched to a gene; V was cut back by 3 bases and J by 8 bases. The germline gives CDR1 KGHSH, CDR2 LQKENI. This CDR3 is built from 14 residues. The CDR3 reads CASSPNRGQEKLFF. Here the CDR3 DNA reads TGTGCCAGCTCACCTAACAGGGGGCAAGAAAAACTGTTTTTT.

The chain employs TRBV28 and TRBJ1-6; 7 nucleotides agree with TRBD1. Germline V CDR1 and CDR2: MDHEN, SYDVKM. This CDR3 comprises 14 residues. V was clipped by 5 bases and J by 8 bases; unmatched bases: 6. DNA for the CDR3: TGTGCCAGCAGTAGGGGACAGTATTATTCACCCCTCCACTTT. It codes for CASSRGQYYSPLHF.